This TCR beta chain came from a study of response to subunit inactivated influenza vaccine. Study findings and constraints: The authors suggested that few new T cells are recruited per seasonal influenza vaccination.

This clonotype appeared a few times. Its antigen is as yet unknown. With 5 bases clipped from V and 8 bases from J, the junction kept 6 bases outside the gene matches. This CDR3 comprises 14 residues. CDR1 is SEHNR, CDR2 FQNEAQ, per germline (reference sequence). TCRdb reprocessed the RT-PCR reads with MiXCR, giving one entry per CDR3 protein. The repertoire holds about 520,000 distinct CDR3 sequences, with around 9.9% as singletons. The V and J genes are TRBV7-9 and TRBJ2-2; 9 nucleotides align to TRBD1. Specimen: PBMCs from blood, collected more than 35 days after vaccination. This clonotype originated in a man between 50 and 59 years old who received an inactivated influenza vaccine. Here the CDR3 reads CASSPLQGAGELFF. The DNA for the CDR3 is TGTGCCAGCAGCCCCTTACAGGGGGCGGGGGAGCTGTTTTTT.